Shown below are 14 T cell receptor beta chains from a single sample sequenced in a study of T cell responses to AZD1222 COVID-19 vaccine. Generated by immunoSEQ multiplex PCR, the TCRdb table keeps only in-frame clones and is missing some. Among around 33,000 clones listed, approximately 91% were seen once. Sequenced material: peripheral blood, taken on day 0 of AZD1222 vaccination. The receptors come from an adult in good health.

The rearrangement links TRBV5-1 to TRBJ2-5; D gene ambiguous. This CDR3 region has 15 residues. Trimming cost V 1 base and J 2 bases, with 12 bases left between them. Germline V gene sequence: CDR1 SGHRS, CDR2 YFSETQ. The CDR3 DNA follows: TGCGCCAGCAGCTTGTTTGGGCAGGTACAAGAGACCCAGTACTTC. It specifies CASSLFGQVQETQYF. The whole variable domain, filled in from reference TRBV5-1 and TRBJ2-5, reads KAGVTQTPRYLIKTRGQQVTLSCSPISGHRSVSWYQQTPGQGLQFLFEYFSETQRNKGNFPGRFSGRQFSNSRSEMNVSTLELGDSALYLCASSLFGQVQETQYFGPGTRLLVL.

CDR3 bases: TGTGCCAGCAGCCCCCGTGGGGGGCTTGGCTACACCTTC. Translating it yields CASSPRGGLGYTF. The genes are TRBV7-9 and TRBJ1-2; perhaps TRBD1 as D (6 bases). The germline CDR1 and CDR2 sequences are SEHNR and FQNEAQ (reference sequence). V gave up 5 bases and J gave up 7 bases, with 14 bases separating them. This CDR3 contains 13 residues.

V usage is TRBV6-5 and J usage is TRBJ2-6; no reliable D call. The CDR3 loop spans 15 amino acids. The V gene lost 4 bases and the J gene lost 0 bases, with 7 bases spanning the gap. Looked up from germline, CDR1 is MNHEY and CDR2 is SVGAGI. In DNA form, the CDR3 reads TGTGCCAGCAGTTCTCCGGACTCTGGGGCCAACGTCCTGACTTTC. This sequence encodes CASSSPDSGANVLTF.

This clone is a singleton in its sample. The CDR3 reads CASRLDSYEQYF. The CDR3 DNA sequence: TGCGCCAGCAGGCTGGATTCCTACGAGCAGTACTTC. The chain employs TRBV5-1 and TRBJ2-7, with D unresolved. CDR3 length equals 12 residues. Germline assignment: CDR1 SGHRS and CDR2 YFSETQ. Trimming removed 5 bases from V and 1 base from J, with 7 bases in between.

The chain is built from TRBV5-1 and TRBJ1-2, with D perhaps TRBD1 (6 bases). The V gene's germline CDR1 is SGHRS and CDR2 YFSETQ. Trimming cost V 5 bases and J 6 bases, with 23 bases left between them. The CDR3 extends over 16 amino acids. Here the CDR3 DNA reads TGCGCCAGCAGGTCCGATCGGGCAGGGGAAAAGAATGGCTACACCTTC. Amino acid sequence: CASRSDRAGEKNGYTF.

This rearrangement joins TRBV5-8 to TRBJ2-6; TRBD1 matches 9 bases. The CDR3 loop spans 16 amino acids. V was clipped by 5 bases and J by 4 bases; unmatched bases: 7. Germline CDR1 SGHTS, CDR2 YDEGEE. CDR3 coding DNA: TGTGCCAGCAGGCATACAGGGGGCCGGGGGGCCAACGTCCTGACTTTC. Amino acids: CASRHTGGRGANVLTF.

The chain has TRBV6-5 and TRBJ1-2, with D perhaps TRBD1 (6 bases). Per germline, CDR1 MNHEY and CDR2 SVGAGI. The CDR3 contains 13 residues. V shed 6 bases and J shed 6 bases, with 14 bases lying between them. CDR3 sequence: CASSSQGSDGYTF. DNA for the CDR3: TGTGCCAGCAGCTCTCAGGGGTCGGATGGCTACACCTTC.

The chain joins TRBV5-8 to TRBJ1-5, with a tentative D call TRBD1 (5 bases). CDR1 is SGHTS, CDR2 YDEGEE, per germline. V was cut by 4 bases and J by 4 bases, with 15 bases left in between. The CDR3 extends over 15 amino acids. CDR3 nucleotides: TGTGCCAGCAGCACCGAGGGACTGAATAATCAGCCCCAGCATTTT. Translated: CASSTEGLNNQPQHF.

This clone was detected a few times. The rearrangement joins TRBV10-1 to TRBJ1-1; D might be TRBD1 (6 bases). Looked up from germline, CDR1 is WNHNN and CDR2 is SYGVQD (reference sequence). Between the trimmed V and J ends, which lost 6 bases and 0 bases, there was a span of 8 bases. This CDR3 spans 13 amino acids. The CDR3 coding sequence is TGCGCCAGCAGGGACAGCCTGAACACTGAAGCTTTCTTT. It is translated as CASRDSLNTEAFF.

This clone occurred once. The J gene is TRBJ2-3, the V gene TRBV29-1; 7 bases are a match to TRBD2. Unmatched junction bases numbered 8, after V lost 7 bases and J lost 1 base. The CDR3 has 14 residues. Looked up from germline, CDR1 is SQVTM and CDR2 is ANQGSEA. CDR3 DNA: TGCAGCGCCCCCGGCGGGGGACGCACAGATACGCAGTATTTT. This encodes CSAPGGGRTDTQYF.

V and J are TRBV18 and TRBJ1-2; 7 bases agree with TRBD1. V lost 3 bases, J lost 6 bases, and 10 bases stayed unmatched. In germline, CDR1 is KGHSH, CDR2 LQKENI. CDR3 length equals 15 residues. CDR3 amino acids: CASSPQTGYADGYTF. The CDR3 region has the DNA TGTGCCAGCTCACCCCAGACAGGGTATGCAGATGGCTACACCTTC.

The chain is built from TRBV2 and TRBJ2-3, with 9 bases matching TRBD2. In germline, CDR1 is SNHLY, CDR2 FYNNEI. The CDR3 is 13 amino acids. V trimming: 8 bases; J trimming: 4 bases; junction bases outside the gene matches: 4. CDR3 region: CASSSGVSDTQYF. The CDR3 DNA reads TGTGCCAGCTCTAGCGGGGTCTCAGATACGCAGTATTTT.

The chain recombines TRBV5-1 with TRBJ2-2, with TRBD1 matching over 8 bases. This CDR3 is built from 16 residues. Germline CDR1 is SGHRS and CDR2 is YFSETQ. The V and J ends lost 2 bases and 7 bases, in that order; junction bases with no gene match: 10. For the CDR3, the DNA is TGCGCCAGCAGCTTATCACGGCAGGGGGCCGGCGGGGAGCTGTTTTTT. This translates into CASSLSRQGAGGELFF.

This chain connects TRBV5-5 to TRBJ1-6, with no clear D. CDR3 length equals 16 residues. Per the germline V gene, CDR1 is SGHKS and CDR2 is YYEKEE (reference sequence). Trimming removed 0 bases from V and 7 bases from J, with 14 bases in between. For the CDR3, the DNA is TGTGCCAGCAGCTTGGCCGGCGCAGGATCGAATTCACCCCTCCACTTT. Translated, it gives CASSLAGAGSNSPLHF.